This T cell receptor (beta chain) was sequenced in a study of breast tumors, draining lymph nodes, adjacent tissues. This clonotype was observed many times. As yet, its antigen is unknown. Whole-study findings and limits: Tumor and nontumor repertoires were significantly more similar in luminal-like than in basal-like breast cancer. The data were judged consistent with most tumor T cells coming from lymph node and expanding in tumor. That most tumor T cells come from lymph nodes remained unproven.

TCRdb re-called the multiplex PCR reads through MiXCR, storing one row per CDR3 protein. The sample lists some 110,000 distinct CDR3 sequences, about 31% occurring once. Axillary draining lymph nodes of breast cancer patients supplied the node samples. The sequence derives from a female donor with breast cancer. Some clones in this sample may be carry-over from other donors' samples. The sample was axillary lymph node tissue.

CDR3 sequence (DNA): TGTGCCAGCAGATTCAGGGTAAACTCTCAGCCCCAGCATTTT. Translation gives CASRFRVNSQPQHF. The rearrangement links TRBV2 to TRBJ1-5, with D possibly TRBD1 on 5 matching bases. The CDR3 totals 14 residues. V dropped 6 bases and J dropped 6 bases, with 15 bases sitting between them. The germline gives CDR1 SNHLY, CDR2 FYNNEI.